These 19 T cell receptor beta chains originate from one sample sequenced in a study of blood T cell repertoires in COVID-19. Data came from immunoSEQ multiplex PCR; TCRdb stores just in-frame clones and leaves some out. The sample comprises approximately 80,000 clones, about 86% of which are singletons, and approximately 44% rests with the top ten. Sequences were obtained from peripheral blood. These receptors all come from an elderly man with acute or convalescent COVID-19.

The chain carries TRBV7-3 and TRBJ2-1; D might be TRBD1 (6 bases). Germline V gene lookup returns CDR1 SGHTA and CDR2 FQGTGA. CDR3 length: 13 residues. Trimming removed 4 bases from V and 7 bases from J, with 11 bases in between. CDR3 residues: CASSSAGVNEQFF. CDR3 sequence (DNA): TGTGCCAGCAGCTCCGCAGGGGTGAATGAGCAGTTCTTC.

This clone was recorded a few times. This sample also contains other DNA sequences that code for the same CDR3. The J gene is TRBJ2-7, the V gene TRBV6-5; 8 bases map to TRBD1. CDR1 MNHEY and CDR2 SVGAGI come from the germline V gene. Unmatched junction bases numbered 8, after V lost 6 bases and J lost 4 bases. The CDR3 consists of 14 residues. The CDR3 spells CASSPGQGKYEQYF. CDR3 nucleotide sequence: TGTGCCAGCAGCCCAGGACAGGGAAAGTACGAGCAGTACTTC.

The chain is built from TRBV2 and TRBJ1-2, with TRBD1 matching over 7 bases. The V gene end was trimmed by 6 bases and the J gene end by 4 bases; junction bases not matched to a gene: 5. Germline-derived CDR1 and CDR2 are SNHLY and FYNNEI. The CDR3 spans 13 residues. CDR3 loop: CASSAGTVYGYTF. The CDR3 region has the DNA TGTGCCAGCAGCGCCGGGACAGTCTATGGCTACACCTTC.

The chain couples TRBV7-3 to TRBJ2-5, with 14 nucleotides matching TRBD2. Germline values: CDR1 SGHTA, CDR2 FQGTGA. This CDR3 has 16 amino acids. With 2 bases clipped from V and 2 bases from J, the junction kept 1 base outside the gene matches. The CDR3 sequence is CASSLGLAGGQETQYF. The CDR3 nucleotides are TGTGCCAGCAGCTTAGGACTAGCGGGAGGACAAGAGACCCAGTACTTC.

This chain connects TRBV5-1 to TRBJ2-7, with TRBD2 matching 8 bases. Looked up from germline, CDR1 is SGHRS and CDR2 is YFSETQ. J gave up 2 bases and V 0 bases, and 4 bases lay outside the gene matches. The CDR3 is 15 residues long. CDR3 protein: CASSLDGSGAYEQYF. CDR3 sequence (DNA): TGCGCCAGCAGCTTGGACGGTAGCGGGGCCTACGAGCAGTACTTC.

The V gene is TRBV7-9, the J gene TRBJ1-4, with a weak D call TRBD1 (5 bases). CDR3 size: 16 residues. Germline CDR1 is SEHNR and CDR2 is FQNEAQ (reference sequence). Trimming removed 5 bases from V and 0 bases from J, with 13 bases in between. The CDR3 bases are TGTGCCAGCAGCCCACGACAGATTGCAACTAATGAAAAACTGTTTTTT. This gives the protein CASSPRQIATNEKLFF.

The rearrangement uses TRBV5-6 and TRBJ1-4; D is perhaps TRBD1 (6 bases). The CDR3 runs to 15 residues. The germline V and J ends were trimmed by 0 bases and 5 bases, with 11 bases remaining between them. CDR1 is SGHDT and CDR2 is YYEEEE in the germline V gene. CDR3 nucleotide sequence: TGTGCCAGCAGCTTGGAGGGGGAATGGAATGAAAAACTGTTTTTT. This translates into CASSLEGEWNEKLFF.

The V gene is TRBV9, the J gene TRBJ2-1; tentative D call: TRBD2 (5 bases). V shed 2 bases and J shed 5 bases, with 14 bases lying between them. Germline V lookup: CDR1 SGDLS, CDR2 YYNGEE. The CDR3 totals 15 residues. As DNA, the CDR3 is TGTGCCAGCAGCGTCCAAGCGGATCATAACAATGAGCAGTTCTTC. It yields the protein CASSVQADHNNEQFF.

J is TRBJ2-2 and V is TRBV30; D call uncertain. V lost 0 bases, J lost 6 bases, and 8 bases lay in between. CDR1 GTSNPN and CDR2 SVGIG come from the germline V gene (reference sequence). The CDR3 has 13 residues. CDR3 DNA: TGTGCCTGGAGTGTACTCCGCCCCGGGGAGCTGTTTTTT. Translation gives CAWSVLRPGELFF.

The gene calls are TRBV7-3 and TRBJ1-2; TRBD1 is a possible D gene (6 bases). With 5 bases removed from V and 3 bases from J, the gap between germline ends came to 16 bases. The length of the CDR3 is 15 residues. The germline V gene has CDR1 SGHTA and CDR2 FQGTGA. CDR3 in DNA: TGTGCCAGCAGCCCAGTAGGACAGCGAGACTATGGCTACACCTTC. It codes for CASSPVGQRDYGYTF.

The genes are TRBV18 and TRBJ2-1; 10 bases line up with TRBD2. V was pared by 4 bases and J by 1 base, with 10 bases of the junction left unmatched. The V gene's germline CDR1 is KGHSH and CDR2 LQKENI. CDR3 length equals 18 residues. The CDR3 spells CASSQSWTSGGSYNEQFF. In nucleotides, the CDR3 is TGTGCCAGCTCACAATCGTGGACTAGCGGAGGGTCCTACAATGAGCAGTTCTTC.

The V gene is TRBV12-3 or TRBV12-4, the J gene TRBJ1-5; 7 bases are a match to TRBD1. This CDR3 is 13 amino acids long. The J segment lost 6 bases and the V segment lost 5 bases, leaving 4 bases of the junction unmatched. CDR3 in DNA: TGTGCCAGCAGTCTACAGGGGTTTCAGCCCCAGCATTTT. Translation gives CASSLQGFQPQHF.

J is TRBJ2-3 and V is TRBV12-5; weak D call: TRBD1 (6 bases). The CDR3 contains 14 residues. Per germline, CDR1 LGHNT and CDR2 FRNRAP. The V end lost 5 bases, the J end lost 2 bases, and 11 bases lay between the germline ends. For the CDR3, the DNA is TGTGCTAGTGGTAAACAGGGAAACACAGATACGCAGTATTTT. Encoded protein: CASGKQGNTDTQYF. The entire variable domain, with the rest obtained from reference TRBV12-5 and TRBJ2-3, is as follows: DARVTQTPRHKVTEMGQEVTMRCQPILGHNTVFWYRQTMMQGLELLAYFRNRAPLDDSGMPKDRFSAEMPDATLATLKIQPSEPRDSAVYFCASGKQGNTDTQYFGPGTRLTVL.

V gene TRBV9 combines with J gene TRBJ2-1, with TRBD2 matching 11 bases. Per the germline V gene, CDR1 is SGDLS and CDR2 is YYNGEE. This CDR3 has 15 residues. V gave up 3 bases and J gave up 3 bases; unmatched junction bases: 2. CDR3 DNA sequence: TGTGCCAGCAGCGCCACTAGCGGGGGCTACAATGAGCAGTTCTTC. Encoded protein: CASSATSGGYNEQFF.

The chain uses TRBV27 and TRBJ1-1, with 10 bases matching TRBD1. J was trimmed by 4 bases and V by 4 bases; bases with no gene match: 9. CDR1 is MNHEY, CDR2 SMNVEV, per germline (reference sequence). The CDR3 consists of 16 residues. The CDR3: CASSSWTGGSGTEAFF. The DNA of the CDR3 is TGTGCCAGCAGTTCCTGGACAGGGGGAAGTGGCACTGAAGCTTTCTTT.

The gene calls are TRBV18 and TRBJ1-1, with D unclear. Germline assignment: CDR1 KGHSH and CDR2 LQKENI. The CDR3 has 13 amino acids. V lost 4 bases, J lost 2 bases, and 8 bases lay in between. The CDR3 bases are TGTGCCAGCTCACTCGCAGTTAACACTGAAGCTTTCTTT. Amino acid sequence: CASSLAVNTEAFF.

The rearrangement links TRBV5-1 to TRBJ2-2, with D perhaps TRBD1 (7 bases). Trimming pared 3 bases from V and 5 bases from J, leaving 14 bases between. From germline, CDR1 is SGHRS and CDR2 YFSETQ. The CDR3 runs to 15 residues. CDR3 bases: TGCGCCAGCAGCTGGCAGGGGGGCGATACCGGGGAGCTGTTTTTT. Its translation: CASSWQGGDTGELFF. Based on the CDR3 plus reference TRBV5-1 and TRBJ2-2, the full variable domain is KAGVTQTPRYLIKTRGQQVTLSCSPISGHRSVSWYQQTPGQGLQFLFEYFSETQRNKGNFPGRFSGRQFSNSRSEMNVSTLELGDSALYLCASSWQGGDTGELFFGEGSRLTVL.

The chain is built from TRBV29-1 and TRBJ2-2, with D perhaps TRBD2 (6 bases). V was clipped by 4 bases and J by 0 bases, with 9 bases between them. Per the germline V gene, CDR1 is SQVTM and CDR2 is ANQGSEA. The length of the CDR3 is 14 residues. CDR3 nucleotides: TGCAGCGTTGGTTGGGGGGCGAACACCGGGGAGCTGTTTTTT. Translated: CSVGWGANTGELFF.

Here the CDR3 reads CASSVGDRGRSSGYTF. The CDR3 nucleotides are TGTGCCAGCAGCGTAGGGGACAGGGGGCGTTCAAGTGGCTACACCTTC. The V call is TRBV9, the J call TRBJ1-2, with 12 positions matching TRBD1. After removal of 0 bases from V and 7 bases from J, the junction contained 7 bases not matched to a gene. CDR1 and CDR2 from the germline V gene are SGDLS and YYNGEE. The CDR3 extends over 16 amino acids.